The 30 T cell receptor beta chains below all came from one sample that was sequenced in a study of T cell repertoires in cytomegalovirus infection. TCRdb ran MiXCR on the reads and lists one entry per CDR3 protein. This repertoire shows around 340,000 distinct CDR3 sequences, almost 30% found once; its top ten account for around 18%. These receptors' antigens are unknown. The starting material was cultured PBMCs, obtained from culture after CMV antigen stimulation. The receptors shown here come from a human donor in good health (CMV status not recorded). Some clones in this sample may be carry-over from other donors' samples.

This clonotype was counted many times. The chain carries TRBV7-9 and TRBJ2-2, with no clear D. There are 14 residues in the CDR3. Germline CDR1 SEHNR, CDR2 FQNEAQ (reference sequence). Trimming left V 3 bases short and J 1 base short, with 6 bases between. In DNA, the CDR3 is TGTGCCAGCAGCTTGGGTCAGAACACCGGGGAGCTGTTTTTT. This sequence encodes CASSLGQNTGELFF.

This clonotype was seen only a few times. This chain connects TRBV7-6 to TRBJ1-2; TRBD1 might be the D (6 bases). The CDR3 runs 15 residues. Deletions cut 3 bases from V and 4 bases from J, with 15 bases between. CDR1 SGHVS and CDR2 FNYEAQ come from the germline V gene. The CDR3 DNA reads TGTGCCAGCAGCTTCCCTACAGGGATCTCCTATGGCTACACCTTC. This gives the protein CASSFPTGISYGYTF.

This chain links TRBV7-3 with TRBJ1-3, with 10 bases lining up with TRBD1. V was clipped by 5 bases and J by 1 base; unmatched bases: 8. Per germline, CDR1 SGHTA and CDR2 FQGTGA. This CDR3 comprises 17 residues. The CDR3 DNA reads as TGTGCCAGCAGCCATCCGGGACAGGGGATGTCTGGAAACACCATATATTTT. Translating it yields CASSHPGQGMSGNTIYF. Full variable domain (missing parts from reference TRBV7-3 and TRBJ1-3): GAGVSQTPSNKVTEKGKYVELRCDPISGHTALYWYRQSLGQGPEFLIYFQGTGAADDSGLPNDRFFAVRPEGSVSTLKIQRTERGDSAVYLCASSHPGQGMSGNTIYFGEGSWLTVV.

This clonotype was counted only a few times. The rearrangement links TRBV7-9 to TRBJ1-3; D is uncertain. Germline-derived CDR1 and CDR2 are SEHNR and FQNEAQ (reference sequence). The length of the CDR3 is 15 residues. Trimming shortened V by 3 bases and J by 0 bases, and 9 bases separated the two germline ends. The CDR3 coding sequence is TGTGCCAGCAGCTTTCTACGGGTCTCTGGAAACACCATATATTTT. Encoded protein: CASSFLRVSGNTIYF.

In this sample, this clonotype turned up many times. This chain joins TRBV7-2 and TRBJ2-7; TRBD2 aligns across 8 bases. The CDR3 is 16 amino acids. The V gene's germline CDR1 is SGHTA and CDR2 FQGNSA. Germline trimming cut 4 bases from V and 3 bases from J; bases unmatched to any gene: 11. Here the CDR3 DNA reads TGTGCCAGCAGCTCAGGGTCCGGGACTAGTGTCTACGAGCAGTACTTC. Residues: CASSSGSGTSVYEQYF. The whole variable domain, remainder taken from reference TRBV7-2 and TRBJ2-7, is GAGVSQSPSNKVTEKGKDVELRCDPISGHTALYWYRQSLGQGLEFLIYFQGNSAPDKSGLPSDRFSAERTGGSVSTLTIQRTQQEDSAVYLCASSSGSGTSVYEQYFGPGTRLTVT.

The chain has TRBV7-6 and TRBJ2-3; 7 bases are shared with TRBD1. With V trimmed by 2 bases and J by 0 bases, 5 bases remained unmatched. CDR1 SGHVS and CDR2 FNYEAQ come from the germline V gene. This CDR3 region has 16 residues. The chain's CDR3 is CASSLSLGGSTDTQYF. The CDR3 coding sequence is TGTGCCAGCAGCTTAAGTTTAGGGGGCAGCACAGATACGCAGTATTTT.

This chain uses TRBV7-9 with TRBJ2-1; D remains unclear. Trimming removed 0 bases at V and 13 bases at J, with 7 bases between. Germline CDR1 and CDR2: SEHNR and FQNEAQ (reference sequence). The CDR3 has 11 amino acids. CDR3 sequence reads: CASSLAWNQFF. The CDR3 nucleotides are TGTGCCAGCAGCTTAGCTTGGAACCAGTTCTTC.

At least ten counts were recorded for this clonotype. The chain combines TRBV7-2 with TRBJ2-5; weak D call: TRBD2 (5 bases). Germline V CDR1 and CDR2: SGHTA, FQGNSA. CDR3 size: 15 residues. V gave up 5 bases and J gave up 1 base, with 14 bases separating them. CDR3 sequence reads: CASSPRSGGQETQYF. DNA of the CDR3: TGTGCCAGCAGCCCCCGGAGCGGAGGCCAAGAGACCCAGTACTTC.

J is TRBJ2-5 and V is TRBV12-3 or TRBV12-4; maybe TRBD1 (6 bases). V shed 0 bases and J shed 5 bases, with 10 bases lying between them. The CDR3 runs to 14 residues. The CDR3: CASSLAGGVETQYF. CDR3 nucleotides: TGTGCCAGCAGTTTAGCAGGGGGAGTTGAGACCCAGTACTTC.

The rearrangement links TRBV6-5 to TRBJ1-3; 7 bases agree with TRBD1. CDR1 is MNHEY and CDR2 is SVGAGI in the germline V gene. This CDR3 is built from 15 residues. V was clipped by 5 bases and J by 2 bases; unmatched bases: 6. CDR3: CASSRITGAGNTIYF. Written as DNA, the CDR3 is TGTGCCAGCAGTCGAATCACAGGGGCTGGAAACACCATATATTTT.

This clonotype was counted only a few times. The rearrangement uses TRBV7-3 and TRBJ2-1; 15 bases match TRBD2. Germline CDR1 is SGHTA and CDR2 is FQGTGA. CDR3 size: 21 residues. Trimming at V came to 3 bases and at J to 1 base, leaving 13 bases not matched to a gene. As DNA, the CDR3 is TGTGCCAGCAGCTTGGTCCCGGGACTAGCGGGGGGCCCTAAGTCCTACAATGAGCAGTTCTTC. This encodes CASSLVPGLAGGPKSYNEQFF. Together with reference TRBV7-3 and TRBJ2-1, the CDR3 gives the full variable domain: GAGVSQTPSNKVTEKGKYVELRCDPISGHTALYWYRQSLGQGPEFLIYFQGTGAADDSGLPNDRFFAVRPEGSVSTLKIQRTERGDSAVYLCASSLVPGLAGGPKSYNEQFFGPGTRLTVL.

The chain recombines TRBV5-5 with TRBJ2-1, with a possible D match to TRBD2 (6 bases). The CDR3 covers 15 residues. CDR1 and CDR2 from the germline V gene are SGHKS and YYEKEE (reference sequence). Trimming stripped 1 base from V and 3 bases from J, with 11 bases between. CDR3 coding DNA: TGTGCCAGCAGCTTGATGACGGGGGACTACAATGAGCAGTTCTTC. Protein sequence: CASSLMTGDYNEQFF.

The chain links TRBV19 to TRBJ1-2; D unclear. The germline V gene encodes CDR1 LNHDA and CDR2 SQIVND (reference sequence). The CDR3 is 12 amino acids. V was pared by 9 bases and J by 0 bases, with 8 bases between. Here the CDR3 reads CASGVANYGYTF. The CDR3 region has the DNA TGTGCCAGCGGCGTGGCTAACTATGGCTACACCTTC. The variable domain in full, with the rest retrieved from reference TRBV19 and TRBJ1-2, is DGGITQSPKYLFRKEGQNVTLSCEQNLNHDAMYWYRQDPGQGLRLIYYSQIVNDFQKGDIAEGYSVSREKKESFPLTVTSAQKNPTAFYLCASGVANYGYTFGSGTRLTVV.

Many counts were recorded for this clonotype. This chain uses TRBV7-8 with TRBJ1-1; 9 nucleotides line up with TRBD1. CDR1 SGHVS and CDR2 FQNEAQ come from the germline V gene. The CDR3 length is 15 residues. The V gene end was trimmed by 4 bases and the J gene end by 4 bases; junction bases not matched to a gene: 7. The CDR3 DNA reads TGTGCCAGCAGCTCCGGGACAGGGTCTATCACTGAAGCTTTCTTT. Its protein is CASSSGTGSITEAFF.

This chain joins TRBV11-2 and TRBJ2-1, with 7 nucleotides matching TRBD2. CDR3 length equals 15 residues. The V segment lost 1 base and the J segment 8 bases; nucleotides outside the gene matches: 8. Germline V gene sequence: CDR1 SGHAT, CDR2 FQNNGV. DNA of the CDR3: TGTGCCAGCAGCTTAGGGGACTACCTGCTGGATGAGCAGTTCTTC. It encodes CASSLGDYLLDEQFF.

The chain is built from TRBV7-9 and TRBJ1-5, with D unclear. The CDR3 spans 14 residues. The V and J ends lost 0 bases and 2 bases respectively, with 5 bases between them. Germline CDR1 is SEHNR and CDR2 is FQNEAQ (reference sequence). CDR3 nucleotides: TGTGCCAGCAGCTTAGCGAATGGCAATCAGCCCCAGCATTTT. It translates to CASSLANGNQPQHF.

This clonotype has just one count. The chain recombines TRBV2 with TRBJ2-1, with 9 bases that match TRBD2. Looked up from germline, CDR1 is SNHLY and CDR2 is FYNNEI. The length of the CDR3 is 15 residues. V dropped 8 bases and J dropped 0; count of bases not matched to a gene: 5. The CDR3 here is CASEASGASYNEQFF. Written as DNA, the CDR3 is TGTGCCAGCGAGGCTAGCGGGGCCTCCTACAATGAGCAGTTCTTC.

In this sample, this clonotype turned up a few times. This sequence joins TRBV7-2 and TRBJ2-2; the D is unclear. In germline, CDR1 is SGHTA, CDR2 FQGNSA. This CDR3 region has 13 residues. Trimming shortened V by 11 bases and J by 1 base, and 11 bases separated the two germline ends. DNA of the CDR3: TGTGCCTCGGCAACCCTGAACACCGGGGAGCTGTTTTTT. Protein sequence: CASATLNTGELFF.

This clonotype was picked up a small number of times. CDR3 sequence (DNA): TGTGCCAGCAGTCGGGACTCCGGCACAGATACGCAGTATTTT. This sequence encodes CASSRDSGTDTQYF. The J gene is TRBJ2-3, the V gene TRBV6-1; D perhaps matches TRBD2 (6 bases). Trimming cost V 5 bases and J 1 base, with 10 bases left between them. The CDR3 has 14 residues. Germline CDR1 and CDR2: MNHNS and SASEGT.

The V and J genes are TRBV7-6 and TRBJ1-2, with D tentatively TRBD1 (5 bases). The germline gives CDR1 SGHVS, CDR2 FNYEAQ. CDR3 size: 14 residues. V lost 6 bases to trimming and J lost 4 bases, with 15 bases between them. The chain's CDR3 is CASSLQGSGYGYTF. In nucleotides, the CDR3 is TGTGCCAGCAGTCTCCAGGGAAGCGGCTATGGCTACACCTTC. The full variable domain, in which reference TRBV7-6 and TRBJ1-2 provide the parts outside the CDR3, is GAGVSQSPRYKVTKRGQDVALRCDPISGHVSLYWYRQALGQGPEFLTYFNYEAQQDKSGLPNDRFSAERPEGSISTLTIQRTEQRDSAMYRCASSLQGSGYGYTFGSGTRLTVV.

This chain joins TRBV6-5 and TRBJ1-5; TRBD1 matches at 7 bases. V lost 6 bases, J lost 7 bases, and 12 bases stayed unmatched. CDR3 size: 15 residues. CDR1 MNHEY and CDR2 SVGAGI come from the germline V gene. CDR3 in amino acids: CASRRTGALGQPQHF. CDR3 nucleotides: TGTGCCAGCAGGCGGACAGGCGCCCTTGGGCAGCCCCAGCATTTT.

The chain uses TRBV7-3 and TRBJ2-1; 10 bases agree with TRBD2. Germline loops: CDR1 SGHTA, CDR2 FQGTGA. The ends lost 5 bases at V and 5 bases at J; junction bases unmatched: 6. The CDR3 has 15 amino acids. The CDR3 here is CASSPNLAGDNEQFF. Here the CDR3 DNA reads TGTGCCAGCAGCCCAAATCTAGCGGGAGACAATGAGCAGTTCTTC.

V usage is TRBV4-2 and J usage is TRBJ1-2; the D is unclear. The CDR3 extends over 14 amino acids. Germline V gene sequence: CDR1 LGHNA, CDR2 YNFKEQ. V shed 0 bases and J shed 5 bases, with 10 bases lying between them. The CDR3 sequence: CASSQDPGPYGYTF. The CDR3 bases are TGTGCCAGCAGCCAAGATCCCGGGCCATATGGCTACACCTTC.

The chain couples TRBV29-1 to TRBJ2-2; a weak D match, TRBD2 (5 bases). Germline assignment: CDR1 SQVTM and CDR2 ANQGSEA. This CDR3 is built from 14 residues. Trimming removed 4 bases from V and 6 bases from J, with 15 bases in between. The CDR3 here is CSVGGSDWSGELFF. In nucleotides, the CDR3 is TGCAGCGTTGGTGGGAGCGATTGGTCCGGGGAGCTGTTTTTT.

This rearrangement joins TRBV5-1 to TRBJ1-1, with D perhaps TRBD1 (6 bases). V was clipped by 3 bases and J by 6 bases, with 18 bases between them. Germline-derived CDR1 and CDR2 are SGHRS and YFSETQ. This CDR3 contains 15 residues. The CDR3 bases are TGCGCCAGCAGCTCCGGGTCAGGGGCCTGGGCTGAAGCTTTCTTT. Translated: CASSSGSGAWAEAFF.

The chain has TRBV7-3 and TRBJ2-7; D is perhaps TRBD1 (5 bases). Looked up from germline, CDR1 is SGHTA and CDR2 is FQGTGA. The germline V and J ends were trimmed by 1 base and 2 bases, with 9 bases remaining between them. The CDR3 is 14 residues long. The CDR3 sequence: CASSLNQGPYEQYF. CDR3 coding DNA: TGTGCCAGCAGCTTAAATCAGGGTCCCTACGAGCAGTACTTC.

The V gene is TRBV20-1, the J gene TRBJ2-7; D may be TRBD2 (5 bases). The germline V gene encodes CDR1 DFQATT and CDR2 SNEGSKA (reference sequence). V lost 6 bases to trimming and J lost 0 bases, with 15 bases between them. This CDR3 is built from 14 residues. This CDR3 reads CSALPGVYSYEQYF. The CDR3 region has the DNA TGCAGTGCGCTACCCGGGGTTTACTCCTACGAGCAGTACTTC.

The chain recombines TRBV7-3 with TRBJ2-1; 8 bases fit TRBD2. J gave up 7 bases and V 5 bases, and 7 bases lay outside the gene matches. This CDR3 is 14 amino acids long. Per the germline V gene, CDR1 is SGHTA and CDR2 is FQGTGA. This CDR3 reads CASSPPGGGNEQFF. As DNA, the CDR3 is TGTGCCAGCAGCCCCCCCGGGGGGGGGAATGAGCAGTTCTTC.

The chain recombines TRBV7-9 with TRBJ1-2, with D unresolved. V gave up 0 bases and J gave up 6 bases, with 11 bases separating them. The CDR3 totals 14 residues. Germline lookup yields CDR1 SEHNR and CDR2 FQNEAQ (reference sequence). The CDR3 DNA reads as TGTGCCAGCAGCTTAGCAGTGGGAGAGCATGGCTACACCTTC. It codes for CASSLAVGEHGYTF.

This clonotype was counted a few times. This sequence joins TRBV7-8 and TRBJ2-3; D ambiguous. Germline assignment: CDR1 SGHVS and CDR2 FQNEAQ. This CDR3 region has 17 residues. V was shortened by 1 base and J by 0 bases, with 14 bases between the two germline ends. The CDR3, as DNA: TGTGCCAGCAGCTTAGAACCTGAGATAGCTAGCACAGATACGCAGTATTTT. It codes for CASSLEPEIASTDTQYF.